This T cell receptor (beta chain) was observed in a study of T cells in tuberculosis. The wider study: Blood was taken before or within 7 days of anti-tuberculosis therapy. Study-wide results and caveats: A GMM-specific repertoire classifier reached 75% to 90% accuracy, AUROC 0.85 to 0.95. GMM-specific TCRs were nearer to active tuberculosis alpha repertoires, suggesting expansion.

Using immunoSEQ multiplex PCR, the repertoire was profiled, and TCRdb retains in-frame clones only, with some absent. The sample has around 40,000 clones, approximately 94% seen once. Time point meaning: new active TB diagnosis, blood taken before or within 7 days of starting treatment. Included patients were adults of at least 18, HIV-seronegative, South African. A word on this clone: Its cognate antigen is unknown.

This TCR came from an adult with tuberculosis. This material consisted of PBMCs, taken at tuberculosis diagnosis.

The CDR3 region has the DNA TGCGCCAGCAGCCAAGATAGAGCAGCCCTCTCTTCACTCGGGAAGCAGTATTTT. Its protein is CASSQDRAALSSLGKQYF. This chain uses TRBV4-1 with TRBJ2-3; possibly TRBD2 for D (5 bases). This CDR3 comprises 18 residues. Germline values: CDR1 MGHRA, CDR2 YSYEKL. The germline V and J ends were trimmed by 0 bases and 11 bases, with 27 bases remaining between them.